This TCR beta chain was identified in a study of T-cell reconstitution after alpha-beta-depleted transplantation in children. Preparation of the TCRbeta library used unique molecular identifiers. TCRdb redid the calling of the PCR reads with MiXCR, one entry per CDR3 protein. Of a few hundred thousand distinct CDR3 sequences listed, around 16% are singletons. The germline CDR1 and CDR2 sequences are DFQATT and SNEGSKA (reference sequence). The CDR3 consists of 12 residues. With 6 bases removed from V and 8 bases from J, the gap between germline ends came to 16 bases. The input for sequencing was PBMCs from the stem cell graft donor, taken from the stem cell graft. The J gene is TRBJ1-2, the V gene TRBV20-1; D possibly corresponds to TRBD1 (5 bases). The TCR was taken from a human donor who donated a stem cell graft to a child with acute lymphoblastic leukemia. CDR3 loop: CSAQAGRDGYTF. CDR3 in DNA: TGCAGTGCCCAAGCAGGGAGGGACGGCTACACCTTC.